This TCR beta chain was documented in a study of T cells in Graves' hyperthyroidism and ophthalmopathy. Study-level points and caveats: Patients with ophthalmopathy were separated from those with stable hyperthyroidism by a 13 V-J model.

A note on this clonotype: Its antigen is not identified.

Amplified regions were TCR beta CDR3 sequences from RNA transcripts. First-round RT-PCR targeting the TCR CDR3 was performed with the HTBI primer set. TCRdb re-analysed the multiplex PCR reads in MiXCR, keeping a single row per CDR3 protein. The sample contains about 290,000 distinct CDR3 sequences, 13% to 15% of which appear only once. The TCR was taken from a woman aged 45-65 years with Graves' hyperthyroidism that later progressed to Graves' ophthalmopathy. Specimen: blood.

The CDR3: CASSHSQGARNEKLFF. The CDR3 DNA reads as TGTGCCAGCAGCCACTCACAGGGGGCTAGAAATGAAAAACTGTTTTTT. The V gene is TRBV14, the J gene TRBJ1-4, with 9 bases lining up with TRBD1. The germline gives CDR1 SGHDN, CDR2 FVKESK. The CDR3 is 16 residues long. J lost 5 bases, V lost 3 bases, and 7 bases had no gene match. The full variable domain, completed using reference TRBV14 and TRBJ1-4, is EAGVTQFPSHSVIEKGQTVTLRCDPISGHDNLYWYRRVMGKEIKFLLHFVKESKQDESGMPNNRFLAERTGGTYSTLKVQPAELEDSGVYFCASSHSQGARNEKLFFGSGTQLSVL.